This T cell receptor (beta chain) appears in the sequencing data of a study of T cell responses to AZD1222 COVID-19 vaccine. The CDR3 has 13 residues. Germline CDR1 reads KGHSH; CDR2 reads LQKENI. With 6 bases clipped from V and 2 bases from J, the junction kept 2 bases outside the gene matches. The method was immunoSEQ multiplex PCR; TCRdb's version includes in-frame clones alone and lacks a portion of them. The table includes 130,000 to 150,000 clones, less than 95% detected once. V is TRBV18 and J is TRBJ2-3; 7 bases match TRBD1. The starting material was peripheral blood, obtained on day 0 of AZD1222 vaccination. This TCR was recovered from an adult in good health. The CDR3 region has the DNA TGTGCCAGCTCCGGGACAGTCACAGATACGCAGTATTTT. It codes for CASSGTVTDTQYF. Supplemented by reference TRBV18 and TRBJ2-3, the full variable domain reads NAGVMQNPRHLVRRRGQEARLRCSPMKGHSHVYWYRQLPEEGLKFMVYLQKENIIDESGMPKERFSAEFPKEGPSILRIQQVVRGDSAAYFCASSGTVTDTQYFGPGTRLTVL.